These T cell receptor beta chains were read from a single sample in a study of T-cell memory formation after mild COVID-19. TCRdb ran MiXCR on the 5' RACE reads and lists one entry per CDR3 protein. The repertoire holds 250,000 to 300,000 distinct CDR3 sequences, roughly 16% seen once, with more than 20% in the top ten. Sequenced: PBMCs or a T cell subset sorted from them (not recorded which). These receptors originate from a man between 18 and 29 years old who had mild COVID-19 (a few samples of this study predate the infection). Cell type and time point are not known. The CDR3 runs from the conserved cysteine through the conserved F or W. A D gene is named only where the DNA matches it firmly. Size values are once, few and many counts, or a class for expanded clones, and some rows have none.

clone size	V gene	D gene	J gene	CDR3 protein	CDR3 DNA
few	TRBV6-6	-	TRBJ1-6	CASSRYIGSPLHF	TGTGCCAGCAGCCGGTATATAGGTTCACCCCTCCACTTT
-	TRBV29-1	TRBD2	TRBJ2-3	CSVEKAGGLYTQYF	TGCAGCGTTGAGAAGGCGGGGGGCCTCTATACGCAGTATTTT
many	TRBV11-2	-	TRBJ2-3	CASSFSRGADTQYF	TGTGCCAGCAGCTTTTCCAGGGGTGCCGATACGCAGTATTTT
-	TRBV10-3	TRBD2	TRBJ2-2	CALRGGTGELFF	TGTGCCCTTCGCGGGGGAACCGGGGAGCTGTTTTTT
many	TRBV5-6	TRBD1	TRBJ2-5	CASSRTTGGDETQYF	TGTGCCAGCAGCCGAACGACAGGGGGCGACGAGACCCAGTACTTC
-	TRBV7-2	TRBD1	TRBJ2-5	CASSRQGAFETQYF	TGTGCCAGCAGCCGACAGGGGGCATTTGAGACCCAGTACTTC
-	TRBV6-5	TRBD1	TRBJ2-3	CASRPRGQTDTQYF	TGTGCCAGCAGACCGAGGGGGCAAACAGATACGCAGTATTTT
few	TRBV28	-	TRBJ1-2	CASSLRGIYGYTF	TGTGCCAGCAGTTTAAGGGGGATCTATGGCTACACCTTC
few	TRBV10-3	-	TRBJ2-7	CATRPRTDEQYF	TGTGCCACGAGACCGAGGACAGACGAGCAGTACTTC
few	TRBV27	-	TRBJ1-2	CASSLSTRAGYTF	TGTGCCAGCAGTTTATCGACGAGGGCCGGCTACACCTTC
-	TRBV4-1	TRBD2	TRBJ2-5	CASSQEWGGGAETQYF	TGCGCCAGCAGCCAAGAATGGGGCGGGGGGGCGGAGACCCAGTACTTC
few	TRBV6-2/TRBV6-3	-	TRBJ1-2	CASSGDIQGYGYTF	TGTGCCAGCAGTGGGGACATCCAGGGCTATGGCTACACCTTC
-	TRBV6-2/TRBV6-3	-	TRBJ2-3	CASKVGRGARMSDTQYF	TGTGCCAGCAAGGTGGGCCGTGGGGCGAGAATGTCAGATACGCAGTATTTT
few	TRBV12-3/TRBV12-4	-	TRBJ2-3	CASSPGGNSGTDTQYF	TGTGCCAGCAGCCCCGGAGGGAATAGCGGCACAGATACGCAGTATTTT
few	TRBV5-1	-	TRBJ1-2	CASSLSNRVYGYTF	TGCGCCAGCAGCTTGTCGAACAGGGTCTATGGCTACACCTTC
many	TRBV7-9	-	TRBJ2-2	CASSLRGSSGELFF	TGTGCCAGCAGCTTGAGGGGGTCGTCCGGGGAGCTGTTTTTT
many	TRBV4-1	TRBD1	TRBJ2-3	CASSQETRGQGGADTQYF	TGCGCCAGCAGCCAAGAAACTAGGGGACAGGGAGGAGCAGATACGCAGTATTTT
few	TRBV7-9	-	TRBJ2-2	CASSLTSSVTGELFF	TGTGCCAGCAGCCTGACTAGTTCGGTCACCGGGGAGCTGTTTTTT
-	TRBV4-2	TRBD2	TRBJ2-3	CASSQSGLAGGGDTQYF	TGTGCCAGCAGCCAATCCGGACTAGCGGGGGGCGGAGATACGCAGTATTTT
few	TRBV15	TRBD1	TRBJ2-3	CATSRDHRATGVGADTQYF	TGTGCCACCAGCAGAGATCATCGGGCGACAGGGGTCGGGGCAGATACGCAGTATTTT
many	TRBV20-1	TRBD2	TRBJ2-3	CSARERTSAGDTQYF	TGCAGTGCTAGAGAAAGGACTAGCGCGGGAGATACGCAGTATTTT
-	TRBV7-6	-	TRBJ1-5	CASSSFGEPQHF	TGTGCCAGCAGCTCGTTCGGGGAGCCCCAGCATTTT
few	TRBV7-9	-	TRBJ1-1	CASSLRAKGTEAFF	TGTGCCAGCAGCTTACGGGCAAAGGGTACTGAAGCTTTCTTT
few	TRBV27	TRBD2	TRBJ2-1	CASSLSGGAMTRNEQFF	TGTGCCAGCAGTTTATCCGGGGGGGCAATGACGCGCAATGAGCAGTTCTTC
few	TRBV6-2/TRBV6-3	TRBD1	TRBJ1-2	CASSYGGGDGYTF	TGTGCCAGCAGTTACGGAGGGGGCGATGGCTACACCTTC
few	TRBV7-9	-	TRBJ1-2	CASSSPGGPPNYGYTF	TGTGCCAGCAGCTCCCCGGGGGGTCCCCCTAACTATGGCTACACCTTC
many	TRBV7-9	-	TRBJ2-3	CASSLAYGRDSDTQYF	TGTGCCAGCAGCTTAGCGTACGGTAGGGACTCAGATACGCAGTATTTT
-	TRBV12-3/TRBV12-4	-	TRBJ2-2	CASSFKGRELFF	TGTGCCAGCAGTTTCAAGGGTCGGGAGCTGTTTTTT
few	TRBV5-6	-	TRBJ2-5	CASSSGRGETQYF	TGTGCCAGCAGTTCCGGACGGGGCGAGACCCAGTACTTC
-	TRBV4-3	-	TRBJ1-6	CASSQDGQWNSPLHF	TGCGCCAGCAGCCAAGATGGACAGTGGAATTCACCCCTCCACTTT
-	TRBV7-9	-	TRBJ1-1	CASSSPYSLEAFF	TGTGCCAGCAGCTCCCCGTACTCCCTTGAAGCTTTCTTT
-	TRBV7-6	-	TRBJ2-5	CASSDYAGSQETQYF	TGTGCCAGCAGCGATTACGCGGGTTCCCAAGAGACCCAGTACTTC
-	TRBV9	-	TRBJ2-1	CASSVAIRGGKFYNEQFF	TGTGCCAGCAGCGTAGCCATAAGGGGGGGAAAATTCTACAATGAGCAGTTCTTC
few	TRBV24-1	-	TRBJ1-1	CATSDRGGGGTEAFF	TGTGCCACCAGTGACCGGGGCGGGGGAGGAACTGAAGCTTTCTTT
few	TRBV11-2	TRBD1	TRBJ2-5	CASSSPWTGRTQYF	TGTGCCAGCAGCTCCCCCTGGACAGGGCGGACCCAGTACTTC
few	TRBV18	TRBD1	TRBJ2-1	CASSQTDRGFYNEQFF	TGTGCCAGCTCCCAGACGGACAGGGGGTTCTACAATGAGCAGTTCTTC
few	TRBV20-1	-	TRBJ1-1	CSAWRNTEAFF	TGCAGTGCGTGGAGGAACACTGAAGCTTTCTTT
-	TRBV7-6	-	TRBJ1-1	CASSLQSAGGEAFF	TGTGCCAGCAGCTTACAGTCCGCCGGAGGTGAAGCTTTCTTT
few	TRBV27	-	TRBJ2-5	CASSLSPYGLGETQYF	TGTGCCAGCAGTTTATCCCCCTATGGGTTGGGGGAGACCCAGTACTTC
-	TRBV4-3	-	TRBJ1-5	CASSQDRRQPQHF	TGCGCCAGCAGCCAAGATAGGAGACAGCCCCAGCATTTT
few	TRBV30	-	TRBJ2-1	CAWSGGTYNEQFF	TGTGCCTGGAGCGGGGGCACCTACAATGAGCAGTTCTTC
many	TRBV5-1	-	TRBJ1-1	CASSFGETPLLNTEAFF	TGCGCCAGCAGCTTTGGGGAAACCCCCCTCCTGAACACTGAAGCTTTCTTT
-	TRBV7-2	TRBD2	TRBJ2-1	CASSSSGGAVDEQFF	TGTGCCAGCAGCTCTAGCGGGGGGGCCGTTGATGAGCAGTTCTTC
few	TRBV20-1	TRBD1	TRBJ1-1	CSARKGTAASEAFF	TGCAGTGCTAGGAAAGGGACAGCCGCCTCTGAAGCTTTCTTT
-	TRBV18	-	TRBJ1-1	CASSPPRNTEAFF	TGTGCCAGCTCACCACCTCGAAACACTGAAGCTTTCTTT
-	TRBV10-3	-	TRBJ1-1	CAISESSRFSNTEAFF	TGTGCCATCAGTGAGTCGAGTAGGTTCTCGAACACTGAAGCTTTCTTT
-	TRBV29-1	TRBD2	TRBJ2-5	CSAEGLAGEETQYF	TGCAGCGCGGAGGGACTAGCGGGGGAAGAGACCCAGTACTTC
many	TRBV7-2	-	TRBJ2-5	CASSPTDSGRREAQYF	TGTGCCAGCAGCCCAACCGACAGCGGTCGTAGAGAGGCCCAGTACTTC
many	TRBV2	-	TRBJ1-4	CASSPLETGVHF	TGTGCCAGCAGTCCCTTGGAGACGGGTGTCCATTTT
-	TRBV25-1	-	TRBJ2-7	CASNEGGAYEQYF	TGTGCCAGCAATGAGGGTGGGGCCTACGAGCAGTACTTC
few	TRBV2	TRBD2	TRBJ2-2	CASRPRVAGLTGELFF	TGTGCCAGCAGGCCCCGAGTAGCGGGGCTCACCGGGGAGCTGTTTTTT
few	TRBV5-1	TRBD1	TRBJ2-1	CASSETGGSVNEQFF	TGCGCCAGCAGCGAGACAGGGGGCTCTGTGAATGAGCAGTTCTTC
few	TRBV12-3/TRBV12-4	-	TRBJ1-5	CASSDRNQPQHF	TGTGCCAGCAGCGACAGAAATCAGCCCCAGCATTTT